What follows are 5 T cell receptor beta chains derived from one specimen sequenced in a study of blood T cell repertoires in COVID-19. Sequencing was performed with immunoSEQ multiplex PCR; in TCRdb, only in-frame clones are kept and a portion is missing. Here the sample spans about 290,000 clones, around four fifths being singletons. Sequenced sample: peripheral blood. Receptors originate from a woman between 45 and 65 years old with active or convalescent COVID-19.

The J gene is TRBJ2-7, the V gene TRBV7-8, with D possibly being TRBD2 (6 bases). Germline V gene data show CDR1 as SGHVS and CDR2 as FQNEAQ. V was pared by 5 bases and J by 7 bases, with 18 bases between. CDR3 length: 14 residues. CDR3 loop: CASSPQNGAGEQYF. The DNA of the CDR3 is TGTGCCAGCAGCCCGCAGAACGGGGCGGGGGAGCAGTACTTC.

In its sample, this clone was seen a few times. CDR3: CASGDRGHNQPQHF. The CDR3 DNA follows: TGTGCCAGCGGCGACAGGGGGCATAATCAGCCCCAGCATTTT. J is TRBJ1-5 and V is TRBV19; TRBD1 agrees at 10 bases. Per germline, CDR1 LNHDA and CDR2 SQIVND (reference sequence). The CDR3 has 14 amino acids. V gave up 9 bases and J gave up 4 bases; unmatched junction bases: 6.

The gene calls are TRBV19 and TRBJ2-2; D is perhaps TRBD2 (5 bases). Germline CDR1 reads LNHDA; CDR2 reads SQIVND (reference sequence). CDR3 length: 16 amino acids. Deletions cut 3 bases from V and 2 bases from J, with 13 bases between. The CDR3 region is CASSIQPSPNTGELFF. As DNA, the CDR3 is TGTGCCAGTAGTATTCAGCCTAGCCCAAACACCGGGGAGCTGTTTTTT.

This clone has only a few counts. This chain's CDR3 is CASSQSGTDQPQHF. DNA for the CDR3: TGCGCCAGCAGCCAATCAGGTACCGATCAGCCCCAGCATTTT. The chain combines TRBV4-1 with TRBJ1-5; no definite D call. V dropped 2 bases and J dropped 5 bases, with 10 bases sitting between them. CDR1 is MGHRA, CDR2 YSYEKL, per germline. The CDR3 length is 14 residues.

The chain combines TRBV9 with TRBJ1-1; D gene ambiguous. CDR1 and CDR2 (germline): SGDLS, YYNGEE. The CDR3 runs 14 residues. V lost 0 bases and J lost 1, with 7 bases in between. The CDR3 DNA sequence: TGTGCCAGCAGCGTAGGACTGGGGAACACTGAAGCTTTCTTT. Translation gives CASSVGLGNTEAFF.